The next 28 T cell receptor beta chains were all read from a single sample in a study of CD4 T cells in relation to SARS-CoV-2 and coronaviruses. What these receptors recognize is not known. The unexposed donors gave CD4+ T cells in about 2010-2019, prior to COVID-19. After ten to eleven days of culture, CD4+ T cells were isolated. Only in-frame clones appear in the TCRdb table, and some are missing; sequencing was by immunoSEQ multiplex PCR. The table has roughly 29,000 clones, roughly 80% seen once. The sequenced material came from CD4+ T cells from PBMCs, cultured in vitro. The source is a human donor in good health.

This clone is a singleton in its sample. The CDR3 DNA is TGTGCCAGCAGTTACCAGATAGCAATCGGGGAGCTGTTTTTT. It yields the protein CASSYQIAIGELFF. The chain recombines TRBV6-5 with TRBJ2-2; D remains ambiguous. V was trimmed by 2 bases and J by 7 bases, leaving 11 bases between them. CDR3 size: 14 residues. Germline V CDR1 and CDR2: MNHEY, SVGAGI.

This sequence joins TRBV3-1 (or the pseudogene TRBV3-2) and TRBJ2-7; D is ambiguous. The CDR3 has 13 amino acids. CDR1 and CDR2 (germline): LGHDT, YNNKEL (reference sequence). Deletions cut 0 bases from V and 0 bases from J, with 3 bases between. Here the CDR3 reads CASSQDYSYEQYF. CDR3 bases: TGTGCCAGCAGCCAAGATTACTCCTACGAGCAGTACTTC.

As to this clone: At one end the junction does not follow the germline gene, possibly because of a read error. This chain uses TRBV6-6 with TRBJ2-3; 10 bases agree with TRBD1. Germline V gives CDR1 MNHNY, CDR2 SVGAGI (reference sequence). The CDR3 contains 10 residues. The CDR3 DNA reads TGTGCCAGCACCGGGACAGGGGTCAATTTT. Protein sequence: CASTGTGVNF.

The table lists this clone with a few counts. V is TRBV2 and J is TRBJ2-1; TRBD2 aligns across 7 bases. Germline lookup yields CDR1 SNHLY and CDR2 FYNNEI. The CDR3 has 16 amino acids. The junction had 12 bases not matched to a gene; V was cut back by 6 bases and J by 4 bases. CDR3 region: CASSIPGGASYNEQFF. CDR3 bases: TGTGCCAGCAGCATCCCGGGGGGAGCCTCTTACAATGAGCAGTTCTTC. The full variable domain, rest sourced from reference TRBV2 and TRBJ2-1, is EPEVTQTPSHQVTQMGQEVILRCVPISNHLYFYWYRQILGQKVEFLVSFYNNEISEKSEIFDDQFSVERPDGSNFTLKIRSTKLEDSAMYFCASSIPGGASYNEQFFGPGTRLTVL.

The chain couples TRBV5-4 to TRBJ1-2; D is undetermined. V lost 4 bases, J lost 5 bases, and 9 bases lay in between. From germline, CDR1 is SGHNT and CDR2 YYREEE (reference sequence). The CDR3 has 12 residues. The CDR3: CASSPQGYGYTF. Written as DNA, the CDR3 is TGTGCCAGCAGCCCGCAAGGGTATGGCTACACCTTC.

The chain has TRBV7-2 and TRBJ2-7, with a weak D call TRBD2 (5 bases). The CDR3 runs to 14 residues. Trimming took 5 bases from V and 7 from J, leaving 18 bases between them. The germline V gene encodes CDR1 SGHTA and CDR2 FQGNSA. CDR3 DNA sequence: TGTGCCAGCAGCACTAGTGGTGTTACGGGGGAGCAGTACTTC. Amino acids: CASSTSGVTGEQYF.

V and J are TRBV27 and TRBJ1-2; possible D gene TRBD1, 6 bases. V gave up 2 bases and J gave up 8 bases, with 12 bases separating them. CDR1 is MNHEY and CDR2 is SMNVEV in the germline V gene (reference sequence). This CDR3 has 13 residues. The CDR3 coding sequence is TGTGCCAGCAGTTTAAACAGGGTAACGGGCTACACCTTC. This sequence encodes CASSLNRVTGYTF.

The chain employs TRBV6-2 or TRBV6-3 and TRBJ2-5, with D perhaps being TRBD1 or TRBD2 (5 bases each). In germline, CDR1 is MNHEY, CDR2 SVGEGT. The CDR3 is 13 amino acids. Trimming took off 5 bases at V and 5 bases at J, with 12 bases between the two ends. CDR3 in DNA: TGTGCCAGCAGTCTGGGACCCAGGGAGACCCAGTACTTC. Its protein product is CASSLGPRETQYF.

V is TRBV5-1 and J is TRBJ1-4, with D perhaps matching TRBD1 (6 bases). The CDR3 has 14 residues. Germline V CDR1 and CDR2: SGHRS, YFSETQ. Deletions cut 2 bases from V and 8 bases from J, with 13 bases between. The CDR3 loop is CASSFGGGREKLFF. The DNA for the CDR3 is TGCGCCAGCAGCTTTGGAGGGGGTCGAGAAAAACTGTTTTTT.

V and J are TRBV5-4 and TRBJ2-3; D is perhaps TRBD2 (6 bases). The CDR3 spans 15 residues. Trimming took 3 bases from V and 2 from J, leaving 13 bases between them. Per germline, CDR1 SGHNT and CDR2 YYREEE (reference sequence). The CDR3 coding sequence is TGTGCCAGCAGCTCACGGCGGGGTGACACAGATACGCAGTATTTT. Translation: CASSSRRGDTDTQYF.

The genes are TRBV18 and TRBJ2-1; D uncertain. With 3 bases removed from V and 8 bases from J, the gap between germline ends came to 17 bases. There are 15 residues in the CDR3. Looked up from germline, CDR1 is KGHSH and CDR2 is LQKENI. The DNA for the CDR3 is TGTGCCAGCTCACCTCCCTTAGTGGGGAACCATGAGCAGTTCTTC. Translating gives CASSPPLVGNHEQFF.

CDR3 DNA: TGTGCCAGCAGCCCCCCAGGGAATAGCAATCAGCCCCAGCATTTT. Residues: CASSPPGNSNQPQHF. The chain uses TRBV6-2 or TRBV6-3 and TRBJ1-5, with TRBD1 as a possible D gene (5 bases). The germline CDR1 and CDR2 sequences are MNHEY and SVGEGT. Trimming removed 6 bases from V and 0 bases from J, with 12 bases in between. The CDR3 totals 15 residues.

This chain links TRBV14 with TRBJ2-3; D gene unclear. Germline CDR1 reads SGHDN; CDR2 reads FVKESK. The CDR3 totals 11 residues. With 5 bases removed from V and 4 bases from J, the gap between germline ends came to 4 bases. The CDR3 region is CASSRADTQYF. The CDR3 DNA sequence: TGTGCCAGCAGCAGGGCAGATACGCAGTATTTT.

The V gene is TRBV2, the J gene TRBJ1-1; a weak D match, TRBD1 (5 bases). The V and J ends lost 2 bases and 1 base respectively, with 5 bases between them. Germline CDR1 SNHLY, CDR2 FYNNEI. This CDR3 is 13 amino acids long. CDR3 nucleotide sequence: TGTGCCAGCAGTGAACAGGGGAACACTGAAGCTTTCTTT. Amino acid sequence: CASSEQGNTEAFF. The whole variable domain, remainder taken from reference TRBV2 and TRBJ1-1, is EPEVTQTPSHQVTQMGQEVILRCVPISNHLYFYWYRQILGQKVEFLVSFYNNEISEKSEIFDDQFSVERPDGSNFTLKIRSTKLEDSAMYFCASSEQGNTEAFFGQGTRLTVV.

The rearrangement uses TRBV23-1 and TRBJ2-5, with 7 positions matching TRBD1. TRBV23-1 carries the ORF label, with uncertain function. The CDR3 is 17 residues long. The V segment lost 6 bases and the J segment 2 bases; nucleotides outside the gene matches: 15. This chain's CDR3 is CASSPRLWDRNQETQYF. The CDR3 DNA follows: TGCGCCAGCAGCCCTCGGCTCTGGGACAGAAATCAAGAGACCCAGTACTTC.

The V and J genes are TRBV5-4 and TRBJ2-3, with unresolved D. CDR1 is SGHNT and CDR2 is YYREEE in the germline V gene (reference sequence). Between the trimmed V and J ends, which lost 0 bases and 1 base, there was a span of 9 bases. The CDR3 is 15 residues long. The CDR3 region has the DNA TGTGCCAGCAGCTTGGGTAGAAGGGGCACAGATACGCAGTATTTT. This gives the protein CASSLGRRGTDTQYF.

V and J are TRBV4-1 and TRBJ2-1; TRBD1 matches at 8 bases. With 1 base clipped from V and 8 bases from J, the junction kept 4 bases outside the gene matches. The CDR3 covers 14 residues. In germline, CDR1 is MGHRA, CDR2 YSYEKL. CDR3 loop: CASSQGDRSHEQFF. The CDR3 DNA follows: TGCGCCAGCAGCCAAGGGGACAGGTCCCATGAGCAGTTCTTC.

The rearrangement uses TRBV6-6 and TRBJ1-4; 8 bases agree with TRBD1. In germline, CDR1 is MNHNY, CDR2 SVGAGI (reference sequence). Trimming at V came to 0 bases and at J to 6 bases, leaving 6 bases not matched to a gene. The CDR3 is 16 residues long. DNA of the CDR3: TGTGCCAGCAGTTACTCCTCCGGACAGGGTTATGAAAAACTGTTTTTT. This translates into CASSYSSGQGYEKLFF.

CDR3 sequence reads: CASSQGSRVGTEAFF. The CDR3, as DNA: TGTGCCAGCAGCCAAGGAAGCCGGGTTGGCACTGAAGCTTTCTTT. This sequence joins TRBV4-2 and TRBJ1-1; D gene uncertain. The ends were cut back, 1 base at V and 4 bases at J, with 13 bases in the middle. This CDR3 contains 15 residues. CDR1 and CDR2 (germline): LGHNA, YNFKEQ.

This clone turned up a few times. The CDR3: CASSLVGRWNTEAFF. The CDR3 DNA reads as TGTGCCAGCAGCTTAGTCGGCAGGTGGAACACTGAAGCTTTCTTT. This chain uses TRBV7-9 with TRBJ1-1; D gene ambiguous. Germline V gives CDR1 SEHNR, CDR2 FQNEAQ (reference sequence). The V and J ends lost 1 base and 1 base respectively, with 10 bases between them. This CDR3 has 15 amino acids.

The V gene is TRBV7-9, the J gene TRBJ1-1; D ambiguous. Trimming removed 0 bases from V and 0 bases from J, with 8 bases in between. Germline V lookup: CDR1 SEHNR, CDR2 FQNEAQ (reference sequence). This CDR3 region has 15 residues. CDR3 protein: CASSLARDLNTEAFF. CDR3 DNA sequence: TGTGCCAGCAGCTTAGCCCGGGATTTGAACACTGAAGCTTTCTTT.

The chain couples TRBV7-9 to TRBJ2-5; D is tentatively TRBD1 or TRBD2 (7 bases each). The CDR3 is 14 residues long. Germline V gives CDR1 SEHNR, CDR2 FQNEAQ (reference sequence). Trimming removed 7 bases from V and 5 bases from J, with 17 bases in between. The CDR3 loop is CASTPGGARETQYF. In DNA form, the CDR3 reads TGTGCCAGCACCCCAGGGGGGGCGCGGGAGACCCAGTACTTC. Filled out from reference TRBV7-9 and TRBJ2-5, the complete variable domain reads DTGVSQNPRHKITKRGQNVTFRCDPISEHNRLYWYRQTLGQGPEFLTYFQNEAQLEKSRLLSDRFSAERPKGSFSTLEIQRTEQGDSAMYLCASTPGGARETQYFGPGTRLLVL.

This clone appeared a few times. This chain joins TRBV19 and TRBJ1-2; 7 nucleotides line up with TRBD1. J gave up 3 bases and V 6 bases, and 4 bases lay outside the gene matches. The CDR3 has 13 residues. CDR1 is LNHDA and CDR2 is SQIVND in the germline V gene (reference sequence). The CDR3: CASSGQVYYGYTF. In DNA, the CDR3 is TGTGCCAGTAGCGGACAGGTGTACTATGGCTACACCTTC.

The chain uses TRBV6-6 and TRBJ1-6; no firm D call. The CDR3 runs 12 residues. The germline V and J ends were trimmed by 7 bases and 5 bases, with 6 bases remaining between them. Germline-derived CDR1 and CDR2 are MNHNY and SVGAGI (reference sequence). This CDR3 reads CASTPNNSPLHF. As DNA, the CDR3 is TGTGCCAGCACCCCCAATAATTCACCCCTCCACTTT.

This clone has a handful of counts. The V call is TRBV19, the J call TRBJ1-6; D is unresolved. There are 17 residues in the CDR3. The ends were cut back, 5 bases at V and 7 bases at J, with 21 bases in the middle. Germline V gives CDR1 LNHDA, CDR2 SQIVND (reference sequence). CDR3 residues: CASSGQVEARGNSPLHF. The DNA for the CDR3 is TGTGCCAGTAGTGGTCAGGTTGAAGCAAGAGGCAATTCACCCCTCCACTTT. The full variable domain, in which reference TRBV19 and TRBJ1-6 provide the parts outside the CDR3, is DGGITQSPKYLFRKEGQNVTLSCEQNLNHDAMYWYRQDPGQGLRLIYYSQIVNDFQKGDIAEGYSVSREKKESFPLTVTSAQKNPTAFYLCASSGQVEARGNSPLHFGNGTRLTVT.

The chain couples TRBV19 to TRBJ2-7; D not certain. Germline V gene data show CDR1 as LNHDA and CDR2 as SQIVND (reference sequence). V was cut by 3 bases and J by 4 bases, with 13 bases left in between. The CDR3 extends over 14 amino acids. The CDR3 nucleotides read TGTGCCAGTAGTATCGCCCCCGGCTCTTACGAGCAGTACTTC. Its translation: CASSIAPGSYEQYF.

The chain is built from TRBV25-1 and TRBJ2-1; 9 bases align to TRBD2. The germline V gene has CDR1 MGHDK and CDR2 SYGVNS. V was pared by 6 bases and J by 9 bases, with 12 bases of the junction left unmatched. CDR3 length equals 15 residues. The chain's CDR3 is CASSARGLAVVEQFF. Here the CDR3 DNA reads TGTGCCAGCAGCGCGCGGGGACTAGCTGTGGTTGAGCAGTTCTTC.

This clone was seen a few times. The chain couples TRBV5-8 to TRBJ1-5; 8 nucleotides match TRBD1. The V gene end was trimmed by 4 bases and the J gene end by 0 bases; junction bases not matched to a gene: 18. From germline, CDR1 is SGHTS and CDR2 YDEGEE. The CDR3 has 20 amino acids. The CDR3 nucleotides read TGTGCCAGCAGCCGCACACCAGCGGGGGAGGACAGGGATAGCAATCAGCCCCAGCATTTT. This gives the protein CASSRTPAGEDRDSNQPQHF.